This T cell receptor (beta chain) was found in a study of OX40 agonist ivuxolimab in advanced cancers. Data came from immunoSEQ multiplex PCR; TCRdb stores just in-frame clones and leaves some out. The data show about 53,000 clones, 85% to 90% seen once. The V gene end was trimmed by 0 bases and the J gene end by 4 bases; junction bases not matched to a gene: 4. Germline CDR1 is MGHRA and CDR2 is YSYEKL. This CDR3 contains 15 residues. The chain has TRBV4-1 and TRBJ1-1; 8 nucleotides line up with TRBD1. This clonotype originated in an adult with an advanced solid tumor such as melanoma, head and neck, liver or kidney cancer. The sample consisted of CD4+ or CD8+ T cells sorted from blood, taken in a trial of the OX40 agonist ivuxolimab. CDR3 region: CASSQDPGGGTEAFF. The CDR3 nucleotides read TGCGCCAGCAGCCAAGACCCAGGGGGCGGCACTGAAGCTTTCTTT.